This TCR beta chain derives from a study of blood T cell repertoires in COVID-19. Looking at the study overall: Sample material is recorded as cDNA or gDNA derived from T cells, B-cell-depleted T cells, or PBMCs.

CDR3 length equals 17 residues. V shed 3 bases, J shed 0 bases, and the junction held 10 bases outside the gene matches. Germline loops: CDR1 MDHEN, CDR2 SYDVKM. The assay was immunoSEQ multiplex PCR, and TCRdb's table has in-frame clones only and misses some. The table lists around 190,000 clones, 88% of them singletons. The sequencing input was peripheral blood. The V and J genes are TRBV28 and TRBJ1-1; TRBD1 matches at 7 bases. This sequence was found in a human donor in a cohort sampled during active COVID-19. CDR3 residues: CASSFPSQGTLNTEAFF. The CDR3 DNA reads TGTGCCAGCAGTTTCCCCTCACAGGGGACCCTGAACACTGAAGCTTTCTTT.